The 23 T cell receptor beta chains below were found in one sample sequenced in a study of shared clonotypes between healthy human individuals (dated by TCRdb to the early 2020s). To prepare the library, the immunoSEQ multiplex PCR assay was applied. The table was pulled from immuneACCESS by TCRdb, which kept in-frame rearrangements only. Such tables lose some clones; where checked, under half of the loss comes from unresolved V genes, and the rest has no known cause. This sample comprises millions of clones, about 95% of them detected only once. 0.9% to 1.4% of the sample is taken by the ten largest. CD8 naive samples were obtained by positive selection for CCR7 among CD45RO-negative cells, yielding a CD45RA+CCR7+ population from which TemRA cells were excluded. The sample comprised naive CD8+ T cells sorted from blood. In the paper's terms, the cell subset or site label means: CD45RA+CCR7+. Source of these receptors: a man between 18 and 29 years old in good health.

CDR3 amino acids: CASSLRGAINEKLFF. The CDR3 DNA follows: TGTGCCAGCAGCCTTCGGGGGGCAATTAATGAAAAACTGTTTTTT. The chain has TRBV28 and TRBJ1-4; D might be TRBD1 (6 bases). Trimming removed 6 bases at V and 4 bases at J, with 15 bases between. Germline assignment: CDR1 MDHEN and CDR2 SYDVKM. The CDR3 is made up of 15 amino acids.

The chain is built from TRBV9 and TRBJ2-7; D not resolved. V dropped 3 bases and J dropped 6 bases, with 7 bases sitting between them. This CDR3 has 11 residues. CDR1 is SGDLS, CDR2 YYNGEE, per germline. As DNA, the CDR3 is TGTGCCAGCAGCGCTTCCCGCGAGCAGTACTTC. Its protein is CASSASREQYF.

J is TRBJ2-3 and V is TRBV2; TRBD1 is a possible D gene (6 bases). The CDR3 contains 15 residues. Trimming cost V 7 bases and J 0 bases, with 14 bases left between them. Germline values: CDR1 SNHLY, CDR2 FYNNEI. DNA for the CDR3: TGTGCCAGCACTAGGACAGTAACTAGCACAGATACGCAGTATTTT. Residues: CASTRTVTSTDTQYF.

On this clone itself: The sample holds other DNA sequences that translate to the same CDR3. The chain combines TRBV27 with TRBJ2-1; D gene uncertain. V gave up 5 bases and J gave up 4 bases, with 9 bases separating them. CDR3 size: 13 residues. Looked up from germline, CDR1 is MNHEY and CDR2 is SMNVEV (reference sequence). CDR3 nucleotide sequence: TGTGCCAGCAGTATGGACGGGTACAATGAGCAGTTCTTC. Its protein product is CASSMDGYNEQFF.

The V gene is TRBV27, the J gene TRBJ2-7; a possible D gene is TRBD1 (5 bases). CDR1 and CDR2 (germline): MNHEY, SMNVEV (reference sequence). This CDR3 has 13 residues. Deletions cut 7 bases from V and 4 bases from J, with 14 bases between. CDR3 nucleotide sequence: TGTGCCAGCACCCAGGGCGGTTCGTACGAGCAGTACTTC. It codes for CASTQGGSYEQYF.

V is TRBV7-9 and J is TRBJ2-1; no firm D call. Germline V lookup: CDR1 SEHNR, CDR2 FQNEAQ (reference sequence). Trimming left V 9 bases short and J 9 bases short, with 18 bases between. The CDR3 runs 13 residues. The CDR3 spells CASGPVGSVEQFF. DNA of the CDR3: TGTGCCAGTGGTCCTGTGGGAAGTGTTGAGCAGTTCTTC.

This clone was recorded only once. The chain has TRBV27 and TRBJ1-1, with D unclear. The CDR3 runs to 15 residues. The germline V gene has CDR1 MNHEY and CDR2 SMNVEV (reference sequence). Deletions cut 3 bases from V and 3 bases from J, with 14 bases between. In nucleotides, the CDR3 is TGTGCCAGCAGTTTTGTCCATGGTAGGGACACTGAAGCTTTCTTT. This gives the protein CASSFVHGRDTEAFF.

The CDR3: CASSYSMTGFEQFF. As DNA, the CDR3 is TGTGCCAGCAGTTACTCCATGACGGGTTTTGAGCAGTTCTTC. The chain couples TRBV6-5 to TRBJ2-1; no clear D. The CDR3 contains 14 residues. CDR1 MNHEY and CDR2 SVGAGI come from the germline V gene. V was pared by 0 bases and J by 9 bases, with 12 bases between.

The rearrangement uses TRBV28 and TRBJ2-5; a possible D gene is TRBD2 (5 bases). The DNA end favors TRBJ2-7, so the J call may be wrong. Germline V gives CDR1 MDHEN, CDR2 SYDVKM. The CDR3 loop spans 16 amino acids. This chain's CDR3 is CASSFRPGSPSYEQYF. The CDR3 DNA follows: TGTGCCAGCAGTTTCCGCCCGGGGAGCCCCTCCTACGAGCAGTACTTC.

This chain uses TRBV27 with TRBJ2-7; D possibly matches TRBD1 or TRBD2 (5 bases each). Germline V gene lookup returns CDR1 MNHEY and CDR2 SMNVEV (reference sequence). This CDR3 has 11 residues. The V end lost 8 bases, the J end lost 4 bases, and 9 bases lay between the germline ends. CDR3 in DNA: TGTGCCAGCCACGAGGGGTACGAGCAGTACTTC. This gives the protein CASHEGYEQYF.

A word on this clone: Other DNA sequences in this specimen translate into the identical CDR3. The chain couples TRBV2 to TRBJ2-3; no firm D call. V was cut by 2 bases and J by 4 bases, with 4 bases left in between. CDR3 length equals 12 residues. Germline CDR1 reads SNHLY; CDR2 reads FYNNEI. The CDR3 DNA follows: TGTGCCAGCAGTGAATCACCAGATACGCAGTATTTT. Translation gives CASSESPDTQYF.

The chain recombines TRBV28 with TRBJ2-7; possible D gene TRBD1, 6 bases. The germline V gene has CDR1 MDHEN and CDR2 SYDVKM. The CDR3 totals 12 residues. V was clipped by 5 bases and J by 5 bases, with 10 bases between them. The CDR3 reads CASSPSGDEQYF. CDR3 bases: TGTGCCAGCAGTCCTTCAGGGGACGAGCAGTACTTC.

The V and J genes are TRBV11-2 and TRBJ2-7; D not resolved. Trimming stripped 4 bases from V and 5 bases from J, with 15 bases between. This CDR3 has 14 amino acids. The germline V gene has CDR1 SGHAT and CDR2 FQNNGV. In DNA form, the CDR3 reads TGTGCCAGCAGCTCGTCGCTCCACCCGGACGAGCAGTACTTC. Residues: CASSSSLHPDEQYF.

This sequence joins TRBV7-8 and TRBJ1-5; 10 bases align to TRBD1. The CDR3 is 14 amino acids. Per germline, CDR1 SGHVS and CDR2 FQNEAQ. V trimming: 5 bases; J trimming: 6 bases; junction bases outside the gene matches: 4. The CDR3 sequence: CASSPDRGFQPQHF. The CDR3 coding sequence is TGTGCCAGCAGCCCGGACAGGGGGTTTCAGCCCCAGCATTTT.

The rearrangement links TRBV19 to TRBJ2-7, with 11 bases identical to TRBD1. The CDR3 is 16 residues long. Looked up from germline, CDR1 is LNHDA and CDR2 is SQIVND (reference sequence). V trimming: 6 bases; J trimming: 2 bases; junction bases outside the gene matches: 9. In DNA, the CDR3 is TGTGCCAGTAGCCCCAGGACAGGGGGCCCGACCTACGAGCAGTACTTC. Protein sequence: CASSPRTGGPTYEQYF.

The rearrangement joins TRBV9 to TRBJ2-1; 16 bases align to TRBD2. The V segment lost 4 bases and the J segment 8 bases; nucleotides outside the gene matches: 12. The CDR3 loop spans 18 amino acids. From germline, CDR1 is SGDLS and CDR2 YYNGEE. CDR3 in amino acids: CASSFTGLAGGDGHEQFF. The CDR3 DNA reads TGTGCCAGCAGCTTTACGGGACTAGCGGGAGGGGACGGGCATGAGCAGTTCTTC.

This chain links TRBV7-9 with TRBJ2-1, with 11 bases fitting TRBD1. V trimming: 3 bases; J trimming: 9 bases; junction bases outside the gene matches: 10. The germline CDR1 and CDR2 sequences are SEHNR and FQNEAQ (reference sequence). This CDR3 is built from 16 residues. The CDR3 here is CASSLARGQGVVEQFF. DNA for the CDR3: TGTGCCAGCAGCTTGGCGCGGGGACAGGGGGTCGTTGAGCAGTTCTTC. The variable domain in full, with the rest retrieved from reference TRBV7-9 and TRBJ2-1, is DTGVSQNPRHKITKRGQNVTFRCDPISEHNRLYWYRQTLGQGPEFLTYFQNEAQLEKSRLLSDRFSAERPKGSFSTLEIQRTEQGDSAMYLCASSLARGQGVVEQFFGPGTRLTVL.

CDR3 sequence reads: CASSYKQGTEAFF. In DNA, the CDR3 is TGTGCCAGCAGTTATAAACAGGGCACTGAAGCTTTCTTT. This chain joins TRBV11-2 and TRBJ1-1, with D possibly TRBD1 on 6 matching bases. Germline V CDR1 and CDR2: SGHAT, FQNNGV. Deletions cut 6 bases from V and 4 bases from J, with 12 bases between. The CDR3 extends over 13 amino acids. Filled out from reference TRBV11-2 and TRBJ1-1, the complete variable domain reads EAGVAQSPRYKIIEKRQSVAFWCNPISGHATLYWYQQILGQGPKLLIQFQNNGVVDDSQLPKDRFSAERLKGVDSTLKIQPAKLEDSAVYLCASSYKQGTEAFFGQGTRLTVV.

The chain uses TRBV2 and TRBJ2-3; no definite D call. V was trimmed by 2 bases and J by 2 bases, leaving 14 bases between them. CDR1 is SNHLY and CDR2 is FYNNEI in the germline V gene. The CDR3 has 16 amino acids. DNA for the CDR3: TGTGCCAGCAGTGAAACGCAGGTTGGATACACAGATACGCAGTATTTT. Encoded protein: CASSETQVGYTDTQYF.

This rearrangement joins TRBV4-3 to TRBJ2-3; TRBD2 aligns across 8 bases. J lost 6 bases, V lost 3 bases, and 11 bases had no gene match. The CDR3 loop spans 16 amino acids. Germline V gene sequence: CDR1 LGHNA, CDR2 YSLEER. The CDR3 sequence is CASSQRGAGDPDTQYF. The CDR3 coding sequence is TGCGCCAGCAGCCAGAGGGGAGCGGGAGACCCGGATACGCAGTATTTT.

This chain connects TRBV13 to TRBJ2-3; 11 nucleotides align to TRBD2. Germline V lookup: CDR1 PRHDT, CDR2 FYEKMQ (reference sequence). J gave up 5 bases and V 5 bases, and 3 bases lay outside the gene matches. This CDR3 has 14 amino acids. CDR3 nucleotides: TGTGCCAGCAGCCCCGGGACTAGCGGAGATACGCAGTATTTT. Protein: CASSPGTSGDTQYF.

The chain uses TRBV18 and TRBJ2-7; D is perhaps TRBD1 (5 bases). This CDR3 contains 15 residues. Germline lookup yields CDR1 KGHSH and CDR2 LQKENI. V gave up 3 bases and J gave up 0 bases, with 12 bases separating them. CDR3 sequence: CASSPSSTVSYEQYF. The CDR3 DNA follows: TGTGCCAGCTCACCCTCCTCGACAGTCTCCTACGAGCAGTACTTC.

This rearrangement joins TRBV27 to TRBJ2-3, with TRBD1 identical over 9 bases. Germline assignment: CDR1 MNHEY and CDR2 SMNVEV (reference sequence). The CDR3 runs 15 residues. The junction had 5 bases not matched to a gene; V was cut back by 4 bases and J by 3 bases. CDR3 DNA: TGTGCCAGCAGTTGGGGACAGGGTGGAACAGATACGCAGTATTTT. Encoded protein: CASSWGQGGTDTQYF.